This T cell receptor (beta chain) comes out of a study of blood T cell repertoires in COVID-19. Looking at the study overall: PBMCs, B-cell-depleted T cells, or T cells provided the cDNA or gDNA that made up the material.

Original data processing: Amplification with reference gene primers provided the estimates of nucleated cell counts. This table comes from immunoSEQ multiplex PCR, and its TCRdb copy is limited to in-frame clones, with some not included. D and trimming come from the DNA, and the V and J calls and clone size come from that table. The table has about 280,000 clones, roughly nine tenths seen once. Germline V lookup: CDR1 SEHNR, CDR2 FQNEAQ (reference sequence). V was trimmed by 5 bases and J by 2 bases, leaving 13 bases between them. The CDR3 runs 14 residues. Sequenced material: peripheral blood. J is TRBJ2-7 and V is TRBV7-9, with a possible D match to TRBD2 (5 bases). This TCR came from a man aged 40-49 years with active or convalescent COVID-19. The CDR3 sequence is CASSPRGGTYEQYF. The CDR3 DNA follows: TGTGCCAGCAGCCCCCGGGGTGGCACCTACGAGCAGTACTTC. Full variable domain (outside the CDR3, taken from reference TRBV7-9 and TRBJ2-7): DTGVSQNPRHKITKRGQNVTFRCDPISEHNRLYWYRQTLGQGPEFLTYFQNEAQLEKSRLLSDRFSAERPKGSFSTLEIQRTEQGDSAMYLCASSPRGGTYEQYFGPGTRLTVT.